A selection of T cell receptor beta chains follows, all from one sample in a study of human T cells and chemical hapten exposure. TCRdb re-analysed the RACE reads in MiXCR, keeping a single row per CDR3 protein. In the table there are roughly 380,000 distinct CDR3 sequences, 4.5% to 6% of which are singletons. This material consisted of whole blood, taken in connection with sensitization to the hapten diphenylcyclopropenone (DPC). The receptors shown here come from a woman aged 45-65 years with alopecia areata. Some clones in this sample may be carry-over from other donors' samples. Both conserved end residues are part of each CDR3. Each record gives: V gene, J gene, clone size, D gene, CDR3 protein, CDR3 DNA. A D gene is named only where the DNA matches it firmly. Rows give clone size only sometimes, using once, few, many, or a class for an expanded clone.

v_call: TRBV20-1
j_call: TRBJ2-7
clone_size: few
d_call: NA
cdr3_aa: CSAGDWNEQYF
cdr3_nt: TGCAGTGCTGGCGACTGGAACGAGCAGTACTTC

v_call: TRBV6-1
j_call: TRBJ1-5
clone_size: many
d_call: NA
cdr3_aa: CASSEIGGSQPQHF
cdr3_nt: TGTGCCAGCAGTGAAATCGGCGGCAGTCAGCCCCAGCATTTT

v_call: TRBV28
j_call: TRBJ2-5
clone_size: many
d_call: TRBD1
cdr3_aa: CASSIPGQEETQYF
cdr3_nt: TGTGCCAGCAGTATACCGGGACAGGAAGAGACCCAGTACTTC

v_call: TRBV5-1
j_call: TRBJ1-4
clone_size: NA
d_call: TRBD1
cdr3_aa: CASSLSGTGYEKLFF
cdr3_nt: TGCGCCAGCAGCTTGAGCGGGACAGGGTACGAAAAACTGTTTTTT

v_call: TRBV20-1
j_call: TRBJ1-6
clone_size: NA
d_call: TRBD1
cdr3_aa: CSAETGGESPLHF
cdr3_nt: TGCAGTGCCGAAACAGGGGGCGAGTCACCCCTCCACTTT

v_call: TRBV2
j_call: TRBJ2-4
clone_size: few
d_call: NA
cdr3_aa: CAGGADIQYF
cdr3_nt: TGTGCCGGAGGAGCTGACATTCAGTACTTC

v_call: TRBV27
j_call: TRBJ2-3
clone_size: NA
d_call: NA
cdr3_aa: CASRDRQSPDTQYF
cdr3_nt: TGTGCCAGTCGCGACCGACAGTCCCCAGATACGCAGTATTTT

v_call: TRBV5-6
j_call: TRBJ2-3
clone_size: many
d_call: TRBD2
cdr3_aa: CASSLGPSGGRTDTQYF
cdr3_nt: TGTGCCAGCAGCTTAGGTCCTAGCGGGGGACGCACAGATACGCAGTATTTT

v_call: TRBV2
j_call: TRBJ2-1
clone_size: many
d_call: NA
cdr3_aa: CRPGVEQFF
cdr3_nt: TGCCGCCCGGGCGTTGAGCAGTTCTTC

v_call: TRBV3-1
j_call: TRBJ2-4
clone_size: many
d_call: NA
cdr3_aa: CASSPGAKNIQYF
cdr3_nt: TGTGCCAGCAGTCCCGGAGCCAAAAACATTCAGTACTTC

v_call: TRBV20-1
j_call: TRBJ1-1
clone_size: NA
d_call: NA
cdr3_aa: CSASGAPMNTEAFF
cdr3_nt: TGCAGTGCCTCGGGGGCCCCCATGAACACTGAAGCTTTCTTT

v_call: TRBV6-2/TRBV6-3
j_call: TRBJ2-4
clone_size: few
d_call: NA
cdr3_aa: CASRHPDYIQYF
cdr3_nt: TGTGCCAGCAGACACCCGGATTACATTCAGTACTTC

v_call: TRBV7-9
j_call: TRBJ1-1
clone_size: many
d_call: NA
cdr3_aa: CASSLEGYTGENTEAFF
cdr3_nt: TGTGCCAGCAGCCTAGAAGGGTATACAGGCGAGAACACTGAAGCTTTCTTT

v_call: TRBV4-1
j_call: TRBJ1-1
clone_size: many
d_call: NA
cdr3_aa: CASSQVQENTEAFF
cdr3_nt: TGCGCCAGCAGCCAAGTACAGGAGAACACTGAAGCTTTCTTT

v_call: TRBV7-9
j_call: TRBJ1-5
clone_size: few
d_call: NA
cdr3_aa: CASSLADTNNQPQHF
cdr3_nt: TGTGCCAGCAGCCTAGCCGACACGAACAATCAGCCCCAGCATTTT

v_call: TRBV29-1
j_call: TRBJ2-7
clone_size: many
d_call: TRBD1
cdr3_aa: CSVEFKDRGYEQYF
cdr3_nt: TGCAGCGTTGAATTTAAGGACAGGGGATACGAGCAGTACTTC

v_call: TRBV7-2
j_call: TRBJ1-1
clone_size: many
d_call: NA
cdr3_aa: CASLTGGEAFF
cdr3_nt: TGTGCCAGCCTAACGGGGGGTGAAGCTTTCTTT

v_call: TRBV7-9
j_call: TRBJ2-1
clone_size: NA
d_call: NA
cdr3_aa: CASNAGTYNEQFF
cdr3_nt: TGTGCCAGCAATGCAGGGACCTACAATGAGCAGTTCTTC

v_call: TRBV20-1
j_call: TRBJ1-2
clone_size: few
d_call: TRBD1
cdr3_aa: CSASQPTGVGNYGYTF
cdr3_nt: TGCAGTGCTTCCCAACCGACAGGGGTAGGCAACTATGGCTACACCTTC

v_call: TRBV7-9
j_call: TRBJ1-5
clone_size: many
d_call: NA
cdr3_aa: CASSSLDNSNQPQHF
cdr3_nt: TGTGCCAGCAGCTCTCTAGACAATAGCAATCAGCCCCAGCATTTT

v_call: TRBV7-2
j_call: TRBJ1-3
clone_size: NA
d_call: NA
cdr3_aa: CASSLGDWAAGNTIYF
cdr3_nt: TGTGCCAGCAGCTTAGGAGACTGGGCGGCGGGAAACACCATATATTTT

v_call: TRBV4-1
j_call: TRBJ1-1
clone_size: NA
d_call: TRBD1
cdr3_aa: CASSSGTGVGSILNTEAFF
cdr3_nt: TGCGCCAGCAGCTCCGGGACAGGCGTCGGGTCTATTTTGAACACTGAAGCTTTCTTT

v_call: TRBV21-1
j_call: TRBJ2-5
clone_size: many
d_call: NA
cdr3_aa: CASSSFRTSLSQTQYF
cdr3_nt: TGTGCCAGCAGCAGCTTCAGGACGTCCCTATCCCAGACCCAGTACTTC

v_call: TRBV6-6
j_call: TRBJ1-6
clone_size: NA
d_call: TRBD1
cdr3_aa: CASSEGQLKYSPLHF
cdr3_nt: TGTGCCAGCAGTGAGGGACAGCTTAAGTATTCACCCCTCCACTTT

v_call: TRBV24-1
j_call: TRBJ1-3
clone_size: many
d_call: NA
cdr3_aa: CATSSTGRNTIYF
cdr3_nt: TGTGCCACCAGTAGTACGGGAAGAAACACCATATATTTT

v_call: TRBV27
j_call: TRBJ1-1
clone_size: many
d_call: TRBD1
cdr3_aa: CASSPNTGGTEAFF
cdr3_nt: TGTGCCAGCAGCCCTAATACAGGGGGCACTGAAGCTTTCTTT

v_call: TRBV7-9
j_call: TRBJ2-1
clone_size: NA
d_call: TRBD2
cdr3_aa: CASSSRLAGGHEQFF
cdr3_nt: TGTGCCAGCAGCTCGAGACTAGCGGGGGGCCATGAGCAGTTCTTC

v_call: TRBV5-1
j_call: TRBJ2-3
clone_size: NA
d_call: NA
cdr3_aa: CASSLGRASVPSTDTQYF
cdr3_nt: TGCGCCAGCAGCTTGGGGCGGGCTAGCGTTCCTAGCACAGATACGCAGTATTTT

v_call: TRBV9
j_call: TRBJ1-2
clone_size: few
d_call: NA
cdr3_aa: CASSANFDVNYGYTF
cdr3_nt: TGTGCCAGCAGCGCCAACTTCGATGTTAACTATGGCTACACCTTC

v_call: TRBV20-1
j_call: TRBJ2-2
clone_size: few
d_call: NA
cdr3_aa: CSASGAGELFF
cdr3_nt: TGCAGTGCTAGTGGTGCCGGGGAGCTGTTTTTT

v_call: TRBV5-1
j_call: TRBJ2-7
clone_size: many
d_call: NA
cdr3_aa: CASSSGTTYEQYF
cdr3_nt: TGCGCCAGCAGCTCCGGGACCACCTACGAGCAGTACTTC

v_call: TRBV12-3/TRBV12-4
j_call: TRBJ2-3
clone_size: few
d_call: NA
cdr3_aa: CASSSAASGTDTQYF
cdr3_nt: TGTGCCAGCAGTTCAGCGGCATCTGGCACAGATACGCAGTATTTT

v_call: TRBV5-8
j_call: TRBJ1-3
clone_size: few
d_call: NA
cdr3_aa: CASSFSAGSHF
cdr3_nt: TGTGCCAGCAGCTTTTCCGCAGGGAGTCATTTT

v_call: TRBV28
j_call: TRBJ2-2
clone_size: NA
d_call: NA
cdr3_aa: CASSSSGTRNYGELFF
cdr3_nt: TGTGCCAGCAGTTCATCCGGGACTCGGAATTACGGGGAGCTGTTTTTT

v_call: TRBV6-5
j_call: TRBJ2-5
clone_size: many
d_call: NA
cdr3_aa: CASSYPLFGPGRDKETQYF
cdr3_nt: TGTGCCAGCAGTTACCCCCTTTTCGGCCCCGGAAGGGATAAAGAGACCCAGTACTTC

v_call: TRBV13
j_call: TRBJ2-2
clone_size: many
d_call: NA
cdr3_aa: CASRRGSNTGELFF
cdr3_nt: TGTGCCAGCAGGAGGGGATCGAACACCGGGGAGCTGTTTTTT

v_call: TRBV2
j_call: TRBJ2-7
clone_size: many
d_call: NA
cdr3_aa: CASSGDPKAFAYEQYF
cdr3_nt: TGTGCCAGCAGTGGAGACCCCAAGGCATTCGCCTACGAGCAGTACTTC

v_call: TRBV6-5
j_call: TRBJ1-2
clone_size: NA
d_call: TRBD1
cdr3_aa: CASSPLGTGGGYTF
cdr3_nt: TGTGCCAGCAGTCCTCTCGGGACAGGGGGAGGCTACACCTTC

v_call: TRBV5-1
j_call: TRBJ2-7
clone_size: many
d_call: NA
cdr3_aa: CASSPGTDNFYEQYF
cdr3_nt: TGCGCCAGCAGCCCCGGGACTGATAATTTCTACGAGCAGTACTTC

v_call: TRBV6-6
j_call: TRBJ2-5
clone_size: many
d_call: TRBD2
cdr3_aa: CASTSSGSGSETQYF
cdr3_nt: TGTGCCAGCACCTCAAGCGGGAGTGGTTCAGAGACCCAGTACTTC

v_call: TRBV4-2
j_call: TRBJ2-4
clone_size: NA
d_call: NA
cdr3_aa: CASGGSGVIKNIQYF
cdr3_nt: TGTGCCAGCGGGGGGTCAGGGGTCATCAAAAACATTCAGTACTTC

v_call: TRBV5-4
j_call: TRBJ2-1
clone_size: NA
d_call: NA
cdr3_aa: CASSPTRDFEQFF
cdr3_nt: TGTGCCAGCAGCCCAACCAGGGACTTTGAGCAGTTCTTC